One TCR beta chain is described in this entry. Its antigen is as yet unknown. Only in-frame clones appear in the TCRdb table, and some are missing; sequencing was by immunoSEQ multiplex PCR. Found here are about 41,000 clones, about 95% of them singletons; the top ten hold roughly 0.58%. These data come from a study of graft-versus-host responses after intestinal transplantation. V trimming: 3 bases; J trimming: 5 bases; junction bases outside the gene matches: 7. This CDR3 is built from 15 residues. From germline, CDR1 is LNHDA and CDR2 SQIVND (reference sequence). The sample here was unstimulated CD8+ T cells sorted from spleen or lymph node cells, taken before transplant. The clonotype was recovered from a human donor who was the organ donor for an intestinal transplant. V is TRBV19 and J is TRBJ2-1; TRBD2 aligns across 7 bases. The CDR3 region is CASSILGGYDNEQFF. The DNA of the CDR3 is TGTGCCAGTAGTATTTTGGGGGGGTACGACAATGAGCAGTTCTTC.